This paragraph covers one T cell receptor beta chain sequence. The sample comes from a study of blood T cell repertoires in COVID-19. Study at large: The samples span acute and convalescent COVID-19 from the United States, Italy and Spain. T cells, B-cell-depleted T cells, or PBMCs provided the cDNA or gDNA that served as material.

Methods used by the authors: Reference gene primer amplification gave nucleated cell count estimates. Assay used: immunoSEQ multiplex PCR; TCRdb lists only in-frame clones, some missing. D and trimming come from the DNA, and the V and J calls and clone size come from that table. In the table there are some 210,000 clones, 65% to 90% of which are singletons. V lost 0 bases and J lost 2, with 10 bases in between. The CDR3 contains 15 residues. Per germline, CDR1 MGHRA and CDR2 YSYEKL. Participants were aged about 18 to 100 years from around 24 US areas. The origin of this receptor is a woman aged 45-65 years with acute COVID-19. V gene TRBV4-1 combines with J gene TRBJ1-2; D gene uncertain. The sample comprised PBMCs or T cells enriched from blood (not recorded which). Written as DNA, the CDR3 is TGCGCCAGCAGCCAAGATGCGGGGTTCAACTATGGCTACACCTTC. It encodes CASSQDAGFNYGYTF.